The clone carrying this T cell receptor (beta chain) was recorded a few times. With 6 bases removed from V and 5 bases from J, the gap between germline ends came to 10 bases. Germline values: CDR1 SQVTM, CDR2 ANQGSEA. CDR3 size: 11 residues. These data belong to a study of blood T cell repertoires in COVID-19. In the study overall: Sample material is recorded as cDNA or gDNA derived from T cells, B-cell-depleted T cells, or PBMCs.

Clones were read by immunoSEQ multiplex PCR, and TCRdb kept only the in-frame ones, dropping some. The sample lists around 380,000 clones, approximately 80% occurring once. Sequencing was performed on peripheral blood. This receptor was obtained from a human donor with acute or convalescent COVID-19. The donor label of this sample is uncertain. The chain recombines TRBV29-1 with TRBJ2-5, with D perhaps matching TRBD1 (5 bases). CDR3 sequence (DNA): TGCAGCGTCAGGGTGTTCGAGACCCAGTACTTC. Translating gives CSVRVFETQYF.